This TCR beta chain was identified in a study of beta chain features in type 1 diabetes. Study-level findings and limits: Type 1 diabetes patients had VDJ junctions that carried fewer insertions and more deletions.

Cell sorting via CD45RO/CCR7/CD25/CD127/CD95/CD27 was performed to obtain CD4+ naive, central memory, regulatory and stem cell-like memory cells. Sorted populations all had greater than 98% purity. About this clone itself: The antigen is unknown.

Germline V gene sequence: CDR1 SEHNR, CDR2 FQNEAQ (reference sequence). Trimming removed 0 bases at V and 6 bases at J, with 8 bases between. The CDR3 sequence is 14 residues long. As every portion of the isolated RNA was reverse transcribed, the sequencing read expressed TCRB transcripts. Data came from immunoSEQ multiplex PCR; TCRdb stores just in-frame clones and leaves some out. The sample has about 42,000 clones, 50% seen once; the top ten hold 0.2% to 0.3%. Sequencing used stem cell memory CD4+ T cells from blood. The TCR sequence derives from a woman aged 25-40 years in good health. The gene calls are TRBV7-9 and TRBJ2-2; D is perhaps TRBD2 (5 bases). CDR3: CASSLAPEAGELFF. The CDR3 nucleotides read TGTGCCAGCAGCTTAGCGCCGGAGGCCGGGGAGCTGTTTTTT.